This TCR beta chain derives from a study of CD8 T cells in ankylosing spondylitis (dated by TCRdb to about 2017). Notes on the research overall: The study profiled T cell receptor beta repertoires in healthy donors and ankylosing spondylitis patients to find disease-linked TCR variants. The whole study cohort included 85 to 120 healthy donors and 25 ankylosing spondylitis patients. Peripheral blood was sampled, and synovial fluid was also collected from ankylosing spondylitis patients. What the research found in general, with its limitations: A CD8+ phenotype was shown by the disease-linked clones, which were found at relatively low frequencies in peripheral blood. Some of the motif variants had been reported before in the synovial fluid and blood of reactive arthritis patients, a finding that suggests common disease-initiation mechanisms. The disease-linked clones were reported to be significantly enriched in matched synovial fluid samples from ankylosing spondylitis patients. Blood from ankylosing spondylitis patients appeared to be characterized by a TCR beta motif composed of about eight highly homologous amino acid variants.

TCRdb lists the instrument as Illumina HiSeq 2500. Quantitative 5'-RACE with molecular barcodes was the method used to prepare the TCR beta libraries. The published analysis was carried out like this. A new computational method based on a probabilistic model of VDJ rearrangement was used to identify disease-linked TCR variants. The raw public reads went through TCRdb reprocessing: fastp at Q25, MiXCR clone calling, in-frame beta chains kept. Entries are consolidated by CDR3 protein sequence, retaining the most common genes and DNA. The V and J calls and clone size come from TCRdb's table, not from the authors' own analysis. Counted in this sample were 310,000 or so distinct CDR3 sequences; 20% of them appeared once. Roughly 7.4% of the sample goes to the ten largest clones. This clonotype was observed a few times. Its binding antigen is unknown. No quality values exist for individual bases; no much larger clone is one base distant.

Its CDR3 holds 13 amino acids, cysteine through phenylalanine. The sequence is cut down to CDR3 DNA, 39 bases in frame from base 1. Per the germline V gene (reference sequence), DFQATT is the CDR1 and SNEGSKA is the CDR2. The germline ends are 20 bases apart after V is trimmed by 7 bases and J by 8 bases. This receptor was identified in a male donor with ankylosing spondylitis or in good health (not recorded which). Sequenced sample: blood, either unsorted or a sorted T cell fraction (not recorded which). The V and J genes are TRBV20-1 and TRBJ1-1; the D gene assignment is ambiguous. The CDR3 protein is CSVPGPFAREAFF. At the DNA level, the sequence is TGCAGTGTTCCCGGACCGTTCGCGAGAGAAGCTTTCTTT.